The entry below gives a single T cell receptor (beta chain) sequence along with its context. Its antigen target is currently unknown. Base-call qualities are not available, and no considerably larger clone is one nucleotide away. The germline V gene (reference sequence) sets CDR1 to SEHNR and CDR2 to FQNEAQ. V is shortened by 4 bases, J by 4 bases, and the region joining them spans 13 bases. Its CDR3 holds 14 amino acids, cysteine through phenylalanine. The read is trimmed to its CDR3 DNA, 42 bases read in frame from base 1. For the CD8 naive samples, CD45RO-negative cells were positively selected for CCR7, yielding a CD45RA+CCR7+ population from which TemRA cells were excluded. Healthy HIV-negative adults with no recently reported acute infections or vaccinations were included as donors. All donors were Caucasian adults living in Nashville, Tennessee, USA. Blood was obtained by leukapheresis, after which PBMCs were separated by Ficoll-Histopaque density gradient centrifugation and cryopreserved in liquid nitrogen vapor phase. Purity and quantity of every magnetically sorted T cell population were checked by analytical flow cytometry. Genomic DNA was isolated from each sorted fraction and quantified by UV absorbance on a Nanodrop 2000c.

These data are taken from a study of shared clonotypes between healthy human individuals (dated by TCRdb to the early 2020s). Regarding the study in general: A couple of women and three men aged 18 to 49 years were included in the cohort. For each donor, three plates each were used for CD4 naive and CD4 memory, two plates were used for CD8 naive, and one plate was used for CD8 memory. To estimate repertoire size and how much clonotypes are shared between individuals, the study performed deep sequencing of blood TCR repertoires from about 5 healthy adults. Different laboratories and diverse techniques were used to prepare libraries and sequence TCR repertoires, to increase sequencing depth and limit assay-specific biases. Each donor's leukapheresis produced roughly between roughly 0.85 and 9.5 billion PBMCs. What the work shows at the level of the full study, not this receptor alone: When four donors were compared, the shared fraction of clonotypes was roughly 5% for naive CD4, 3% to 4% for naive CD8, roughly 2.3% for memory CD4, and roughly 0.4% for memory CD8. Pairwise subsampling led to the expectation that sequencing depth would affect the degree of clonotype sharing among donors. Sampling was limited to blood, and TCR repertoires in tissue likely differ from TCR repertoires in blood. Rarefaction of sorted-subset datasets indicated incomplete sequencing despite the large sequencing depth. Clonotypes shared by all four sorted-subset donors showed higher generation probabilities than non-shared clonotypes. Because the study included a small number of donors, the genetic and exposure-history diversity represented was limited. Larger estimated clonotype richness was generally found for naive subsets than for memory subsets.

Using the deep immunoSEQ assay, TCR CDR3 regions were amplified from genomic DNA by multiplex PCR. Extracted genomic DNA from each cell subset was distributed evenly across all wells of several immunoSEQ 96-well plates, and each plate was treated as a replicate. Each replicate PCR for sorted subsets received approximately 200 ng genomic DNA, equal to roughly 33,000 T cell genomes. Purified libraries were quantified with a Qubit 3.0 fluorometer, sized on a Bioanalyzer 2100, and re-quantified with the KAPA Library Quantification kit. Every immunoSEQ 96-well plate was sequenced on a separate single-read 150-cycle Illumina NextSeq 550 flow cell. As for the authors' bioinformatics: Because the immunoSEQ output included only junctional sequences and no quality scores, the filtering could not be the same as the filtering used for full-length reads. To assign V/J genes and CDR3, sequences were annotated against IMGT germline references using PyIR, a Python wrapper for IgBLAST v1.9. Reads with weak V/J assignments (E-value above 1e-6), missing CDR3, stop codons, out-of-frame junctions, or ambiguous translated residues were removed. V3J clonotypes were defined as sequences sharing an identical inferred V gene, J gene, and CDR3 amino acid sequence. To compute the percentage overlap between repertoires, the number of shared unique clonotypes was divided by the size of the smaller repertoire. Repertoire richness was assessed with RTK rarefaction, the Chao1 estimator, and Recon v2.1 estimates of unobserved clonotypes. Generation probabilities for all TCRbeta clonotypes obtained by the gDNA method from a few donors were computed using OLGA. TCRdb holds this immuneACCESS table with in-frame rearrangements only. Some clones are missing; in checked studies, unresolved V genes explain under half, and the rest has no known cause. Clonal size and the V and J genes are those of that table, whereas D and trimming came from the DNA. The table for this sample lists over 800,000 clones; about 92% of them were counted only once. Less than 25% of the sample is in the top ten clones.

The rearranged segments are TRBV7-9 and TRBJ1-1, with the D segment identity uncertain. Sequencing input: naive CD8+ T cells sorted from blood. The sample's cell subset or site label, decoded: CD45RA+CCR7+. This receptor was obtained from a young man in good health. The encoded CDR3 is CASSSAVSVTEAFF. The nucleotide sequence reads TGTGCCAGCAGCTCCGCGGTTTCGGTCACTGAAGCTTTCTTT.